This T cell receptor beta chain appears in the sequencing data of a study of Graves' ophthalmopathy and Graves' hyperthyroidism. Whole-study results and caveats: Sensitivity of around 70% and specificity of 72% to 80% were achieved by the model that predicted ophthalmopathy progression.

The CDR3 spans 13 residues. The germline CDR1 and CDR2 sequences are SEHNR and FQNEAQ (reference sequence). Trimming removed 5 bases from V and 4 bases from J, with 11 bases in between. The study recruited hyperthyroidism patients aged 18 to 65 who were newly diagnosed, under 2 months' duration. Uncontrolled infections, other autoimmune diseases, pregnancy or lactation barred patients from enrollment. RNA transcripts were the source from which TCR beta CDR3 regions were amplified. An opening RT-PCR round employed HTBI primers and preceded a second-round multiplex PCR. TCRdb processed the multiplex PCR reads anew with MiXCR; each CDR3 protein has one entry. The sample records roughly 600,000 distinct CDR3 sequences, less than 40% being singletons. At least ten counts were recorded for this clonotype. The antigen remains unidentified.

Sequences were obtained from peripheral blood or thyroid tissue (not recorded which). The sequence came from an adult man with Graves' hyperthyroidism. This rearrangement joins TRBV7-9 to TRBJ1-1, with a weak D call TRBD1 (5 bases). The DNA for the CDR3 is TGTGCCAGCAGCCGTAGTGGGGGCACTGAAGCTTTCTTT. This translates into CASSRSGGTEAFF. The whole variable domain, remainder taken from reference TRBV7-9 and TRBJ1-1, is DTGVSQNPRHKITKRGQNVTFRCDPISEHNRLYWYRQTLGQGPEFLTYFQNEAQLEKSRLLSDRFSAERPKGSFSTLEIQRTEQGDSAMYLCASSRSGGTEAFFGQGTRLTVV.